Following are 10 T cell receptor beta chains from one sample sequenced in a study of blood T cell repertoires in COVID-19. Clones were read by immunoSEQ multiplex PCR, and TCRdb kept only the in-frame ones, dropping some. The table shows roughly 400,000 clones, with roughly 89% occurring only once. Sequenced input: PBMCs or T cells enriched from blood (not recorded which). The source is a woman aged 45 to 65 who had recovered from COVID-19.

The chain employs TRBV3-1 (or the pseudogene TRBV3-2) and TRBJ2-7, with D perhaps TRBD2 (6 bases). V gave up 4 bases and J gave up 2 bases, with 18 bases separating them. From germline, CDR1 is LGHDT and CDR2 YNNKEL (reference sequence). The CDR3 length is 16 residues. The CDR3 loop is CASSPEGGEATYEQYF. In nucleotides, the CDR3 is TGTGCCAGCAGCCCCGAAGGCGGGGAGGCAACCTACGAGCAGTACTTC.

J is TRBJ1-1 and V is TRBV27; D remains unclear. V was pared by 1 base and J by 0 bases, with 9 bases between. The CDR3 has 15 amino acids. Looked up from germline, CDR1 is MNHEY and CDR2 is SMNVEV (reference sequence). The CDR3 coding sequence is TGTGCCAGCAGTTTATTACCGGGGTTGAACACTGAAGCTTTCTTT. Its protein is CASSLLPGLNTEAFF.

The chain uses TRBV28 and TRBJ1-2, with D perhaps matching TRBD1 (6 bases). CDR1 and CDR2 from the germline V gene are MDHEN and SYDVKM. This CDR3 is built from 17 residues. Deletions cut 5 bases from V and 8 bases from J, with 27 bases between. CDR3 in DNA: TGTGCCAGCAGTACCCCCCGCCGAAAACAGGGAAAGGGGGGCTACACCTTC. It encodes CASSTPRRKQGKGGYTF.

The V gene is TRBV7-2, the J gene TRBJ2-1; 12 bases are a match to TRBD2. Germline trimming cut 3 bases from V and 10 bases from J; bases unmatched to any gene: 7. This CDR3 has 15 amino acids. In germline, CDR1 is SGHTA, CDR2 FQGNSA. This CDR3 reads CASSLELAGGREQFF. The DNA for the CDR3 is TGTGCCAGCAGCTTGGAACTAGCGGGGGGCCGGGAGCAGTTCTTC.

The chain joins TRBV19 to TRBJ1-5; tentative D call: TRBD1 (6 bases). The CDR3 runs to 13 residues. The V gene lost 5 bases and the J gene lost 2 bases, with 7 bases spanning the gap. CDR1 is LNHDA, CDR2 SQIVND, per germline (reference sequence). In nucleotides, the CDR3 is TGTGCCAGTAGTCAGGGGCGCAATCAGCCCCAGCATTTT. It encodes CASSQGRNQPQHF.

This clone was counted a few times. The V call is TRBV18, the J call TRBJ2-2, with 8 nucleotides matching TRBD1. CDR3 size: 15 residues. Germline CDR1 reads KGHSH; CDR2 reads LQKENI. With V trimmed by 3 bases and J by 5 bases, 5 bases remained unmatched. CDR3 DNA sequence: TGTGCCAGCTCACCCAGGGGGCTTCAGACCGGGGAGCTGTTTTTT. Encoded protein: CASSPRGLQTGELFF. The variable domain in full, completed from reference TRBV18 and TRBJ2-2, reads NAGVMQNPRHLVRRRGQEARLRCSPMKGHSHVYWYRQLPEEGLKFMVYLQKENIIDESGMPKERFSAEFPKEGPSILRIQQVVRGDSAAYFCASSPRGLQTGELFFGEGSRLTVL.

In this sample, this clone turned up a few times. V and J are TRBV7-8 and TRBJ2-1; tentatively, D is TRBD2 (5 bases). The CDR3 covers 15 residues. V gave up 5 bases and J gave up 5 bases, with 16 bases separating them. From germline, CDR1 is SGHVS and CDR2 FQNEAQ. For the CDR3, the DNA is TGTGCCAGCAGCCCCCTAGCTGGGGTCAACAATGAGCAGTTCTTC. This gives the protein CASSPLAGVNNEQFF.

This clone has only one observation. The chain has TRBV5-1 and TRBJ2-2, with TRBD2 matching 10 bases. The CDR3 is made up of 18 amino acids. The J segment lost 7 bases and the V segment lost 0 bases, leaving 12 bases of the junction unmatched. The germline V gene encodes CDR1 SGHRS and CDR2 YFSETQ. The CDR3 loop is CASSLEPSGGAFGGELFF. DNA of the CDR3: TGCGCCAGCAGCTTGGAACCCAGCGGGGGGGCCTTCGGCGGGGAGCTGTTTTTT. The variable domain in full, completed from reference TRBV5-1 and TRBJ2-2, reads KAGVTQTPRYLIKTRGQQVTLSCSPISGHRSVSWYQQTPGQGLQFLFEYFSETQRNKGNFPGRFSGRQFSNSRSEMNVSTLELGDSALYLCASSLEPSGGAFGGELFFGEGSRLTVL.

This clone was counted a single time. The V gene is TRBV30, the J gene TRBJ2-5, with a weak D call TRBD2 (6 bases). Trimming took off 8 bases at V and 5 bases at J, with 12 bases between the two ends. The CDR3 is 11 amino acids. Germline CDR1 GTSNPN, CDR2 SVGIG (reference sequence). CDR3 protein: CAGGGLETQYF. The CDR3 DNA follows: TGTGCCGGGGGAGGTCTCGAGACCCAGTACTTC. Looking up the rest from reference TRBV30 and TRBJ2-5 gives the full variable domain: SQTIHQWPATLVQPVGSPLSLECTVEGTSNPNLYWYRQAAGRGLQLLFYSVGIGQISSEVPQNLSASRPQDRQFILSSKKLLLSDSGFYLCAGGGLETQYFGPGTRLLVL.

This sequence joins TRBV21-1 and TRBJ2-7; TRBD1, the table's D call, lacks a check against the DNA. TRBV21-1 is a listed pseudogene. This CDR3 has 15 amino acids. The CDR3 region is CASFPDRNQGAEQYF. DNA for the CDR3: TGTGCCAGCTTCCCGGACAGGAACCAGGGCGCCGAGCAGTACTTC.